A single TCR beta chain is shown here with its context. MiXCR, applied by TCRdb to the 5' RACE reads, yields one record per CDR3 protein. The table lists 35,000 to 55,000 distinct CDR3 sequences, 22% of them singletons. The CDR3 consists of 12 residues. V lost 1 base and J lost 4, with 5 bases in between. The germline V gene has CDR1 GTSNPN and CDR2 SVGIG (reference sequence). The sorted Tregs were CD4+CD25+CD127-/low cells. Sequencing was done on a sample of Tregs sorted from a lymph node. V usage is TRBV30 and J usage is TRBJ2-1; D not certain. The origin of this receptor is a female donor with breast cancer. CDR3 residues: CAWSAGYNEQFF. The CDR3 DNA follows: TGTGCCTGGAGTGCCGGATACAATGAGCAGTTCTTC.